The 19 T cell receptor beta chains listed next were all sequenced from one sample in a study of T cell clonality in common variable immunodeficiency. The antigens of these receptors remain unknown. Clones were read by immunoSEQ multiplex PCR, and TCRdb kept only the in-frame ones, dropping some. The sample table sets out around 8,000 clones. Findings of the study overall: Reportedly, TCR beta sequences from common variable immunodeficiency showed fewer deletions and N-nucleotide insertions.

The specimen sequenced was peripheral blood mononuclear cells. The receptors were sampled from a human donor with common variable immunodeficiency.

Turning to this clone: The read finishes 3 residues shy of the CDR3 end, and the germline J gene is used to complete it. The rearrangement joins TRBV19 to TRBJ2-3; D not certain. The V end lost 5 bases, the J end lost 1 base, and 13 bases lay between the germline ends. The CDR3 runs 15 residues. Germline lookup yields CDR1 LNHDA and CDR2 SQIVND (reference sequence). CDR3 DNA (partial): TGTGCCAGTAGTGCAATGGGCGTGGGCACAGATACG. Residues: CASSAMGVGTDT. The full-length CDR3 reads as CASSAMGVGTDTQYF.

This chain's CDR3 is CASSDRAKSGANVLTF. The CDR3 DNA, read in part, is TGTGCCAGTAGTGACAGGGCAAAGTCTGGGGCCAACGTC. The J gene is TRBJ2-6, the V gene TRBV19; 7 bases map to TRBD1. Read data end 3 residues before the CDR3 end; the end is taken from the germline J gene. Losses at the gene ends were 5 bases for V and 1 base for J; bases not matched to a gene: 5. CDR1 is LNHDA, CDR2 SQIVND, per germline (reference sequence). This CDR3 spans 16 amino acids.

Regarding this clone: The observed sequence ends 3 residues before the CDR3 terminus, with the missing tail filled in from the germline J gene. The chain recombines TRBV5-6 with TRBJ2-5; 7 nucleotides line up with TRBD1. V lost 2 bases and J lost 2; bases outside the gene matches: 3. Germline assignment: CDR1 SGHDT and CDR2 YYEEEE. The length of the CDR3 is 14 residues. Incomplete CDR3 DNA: TGTGCCAGCAGCTTAGACAGGGCTCAAGAGACC. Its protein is CASSLDRAQET. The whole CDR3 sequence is CASSLDRAQETQYF.

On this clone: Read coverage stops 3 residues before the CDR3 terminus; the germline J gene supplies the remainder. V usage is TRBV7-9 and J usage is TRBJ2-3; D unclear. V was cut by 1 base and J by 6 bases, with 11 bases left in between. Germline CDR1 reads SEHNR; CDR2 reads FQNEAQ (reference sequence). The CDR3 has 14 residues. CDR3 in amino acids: CASSLVPRGDTQYF. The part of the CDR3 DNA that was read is TGTGCCAGCAGCTTAGTCCCCAGAGGTGATACG.

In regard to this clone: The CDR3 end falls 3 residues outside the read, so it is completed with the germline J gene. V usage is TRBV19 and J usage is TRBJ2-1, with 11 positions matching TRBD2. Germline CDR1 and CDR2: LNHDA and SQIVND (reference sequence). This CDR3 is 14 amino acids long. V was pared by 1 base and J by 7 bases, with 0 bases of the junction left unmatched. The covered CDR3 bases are TGTGCCAGTAGTATAGGACTAGCGGGAAATGAG. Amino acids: CASSIGLAGNE. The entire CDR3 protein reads CASSIGLAGNEQFF.

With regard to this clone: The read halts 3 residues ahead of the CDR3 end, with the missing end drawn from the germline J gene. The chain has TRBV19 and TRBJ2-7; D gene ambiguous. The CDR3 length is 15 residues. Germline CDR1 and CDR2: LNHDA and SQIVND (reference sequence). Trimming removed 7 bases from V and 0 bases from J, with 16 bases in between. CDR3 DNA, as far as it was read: TGTGCCAGTAATATGGGCCTGGTGGGCTCCTACGAG. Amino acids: CASNMGLVGSYE. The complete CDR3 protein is CASNMGLVGSYEQYF.

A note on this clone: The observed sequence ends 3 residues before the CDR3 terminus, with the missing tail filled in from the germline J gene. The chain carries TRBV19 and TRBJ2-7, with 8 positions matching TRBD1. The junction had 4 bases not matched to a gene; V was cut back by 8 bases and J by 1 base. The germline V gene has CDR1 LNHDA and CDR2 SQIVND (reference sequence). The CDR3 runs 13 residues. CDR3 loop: CASEDRGSYEQYF. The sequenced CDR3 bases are TGTGCCAGTGAAGACAGGGGTTCCTACGAG.

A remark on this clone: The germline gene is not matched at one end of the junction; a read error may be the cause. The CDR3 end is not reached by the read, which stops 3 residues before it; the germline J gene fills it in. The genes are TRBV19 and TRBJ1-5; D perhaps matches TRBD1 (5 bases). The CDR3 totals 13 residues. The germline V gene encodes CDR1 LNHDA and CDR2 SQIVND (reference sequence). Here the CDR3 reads CASLREGNKPQHF. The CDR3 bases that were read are TGTGCCAGCCTCAGGGAGGGCAATAAGCCC.

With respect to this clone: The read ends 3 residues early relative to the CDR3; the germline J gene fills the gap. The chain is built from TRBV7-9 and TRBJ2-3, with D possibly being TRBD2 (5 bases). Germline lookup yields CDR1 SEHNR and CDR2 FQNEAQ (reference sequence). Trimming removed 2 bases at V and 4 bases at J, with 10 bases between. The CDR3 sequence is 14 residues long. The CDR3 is CASSLSSRADTQYF. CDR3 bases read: TGTGCCAGCAGCTTATCTAGCCGCGCAGATACG.

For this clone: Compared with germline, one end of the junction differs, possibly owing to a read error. The CDR3: CASSPLASGLHNEQFF. The sequenced CDR3 bases are TGTGCTAGCAGCCCCCTGGCTAGCGGGCTACACAATGAG. The rearrangement uses TRBV7-7 and TRBJ2-1; TRBD2 aligns across 8 bases. The CDR3 end lies 3 residues beyond the end of the read and is filled in from the germline J gene. The CDR3 runs 16 residues. The germline V gene encodes CDR1 SSHAT and CDR2 FNYEAQ (reference sequence).

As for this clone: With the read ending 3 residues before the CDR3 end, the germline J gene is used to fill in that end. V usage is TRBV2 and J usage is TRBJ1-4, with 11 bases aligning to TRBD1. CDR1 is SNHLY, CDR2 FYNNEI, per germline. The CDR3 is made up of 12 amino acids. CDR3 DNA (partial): TGTGCCAGCAGTAGGGACAGGGGGAAA. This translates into CASSRDRGK. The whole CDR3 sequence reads CASSRDRGKLFF. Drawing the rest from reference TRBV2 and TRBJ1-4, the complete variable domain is EPEVTQTPSHQVTQMGQEVILRCVPISNHLYFYWYRQILGQKVEFLVSFYNNEISEKSEIFDDQFSVERPDGSNFTLKIRSTKLEDSAMYFCASSRDRGKLFFGSGTQLSVL.

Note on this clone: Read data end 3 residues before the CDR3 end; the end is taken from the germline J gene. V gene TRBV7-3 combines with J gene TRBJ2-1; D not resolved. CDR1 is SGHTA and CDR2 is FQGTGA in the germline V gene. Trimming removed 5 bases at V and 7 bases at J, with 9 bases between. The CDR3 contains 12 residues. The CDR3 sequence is CASSQTGNEQFF. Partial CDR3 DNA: TGTGCCAGCAGCCAGACCGGGAATGAG.

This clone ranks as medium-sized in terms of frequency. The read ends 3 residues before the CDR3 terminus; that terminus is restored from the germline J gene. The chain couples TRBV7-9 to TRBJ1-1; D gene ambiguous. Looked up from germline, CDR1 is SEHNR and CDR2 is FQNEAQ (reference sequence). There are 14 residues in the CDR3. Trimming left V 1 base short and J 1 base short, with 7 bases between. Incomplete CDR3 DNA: TGTGCCAGCAGCTTAGGGAAGGGGAACACTGAA. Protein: CASSLGKGNTE. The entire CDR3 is CASSLGKGNTEAFF.

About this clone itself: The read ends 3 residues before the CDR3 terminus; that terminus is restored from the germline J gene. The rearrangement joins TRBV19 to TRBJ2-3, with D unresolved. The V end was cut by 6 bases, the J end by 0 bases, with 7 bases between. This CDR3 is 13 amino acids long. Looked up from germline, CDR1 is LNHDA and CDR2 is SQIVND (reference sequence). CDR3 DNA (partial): TGTGCCAGTAGATTTGCGAGCACAGATACG. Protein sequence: CASRFASTDT. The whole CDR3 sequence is CASRFASTDTQYF.

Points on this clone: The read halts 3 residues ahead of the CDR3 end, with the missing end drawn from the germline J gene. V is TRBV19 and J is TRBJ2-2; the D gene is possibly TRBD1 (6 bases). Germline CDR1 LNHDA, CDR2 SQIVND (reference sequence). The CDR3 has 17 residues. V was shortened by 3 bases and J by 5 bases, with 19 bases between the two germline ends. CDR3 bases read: TGTGCCAGTAGTATGGATTTAGGAGGACAGAAAACCGGGGAG. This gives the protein CASSMDLGGQKTGE. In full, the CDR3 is CASSMDLGGQKTGELFF.

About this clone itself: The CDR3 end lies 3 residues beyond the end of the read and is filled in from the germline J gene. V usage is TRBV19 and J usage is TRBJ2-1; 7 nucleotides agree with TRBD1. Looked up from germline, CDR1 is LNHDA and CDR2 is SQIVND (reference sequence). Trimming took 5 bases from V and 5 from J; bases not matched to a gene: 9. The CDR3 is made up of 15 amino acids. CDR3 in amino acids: CASSPRGQPNNEQFF. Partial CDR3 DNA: TGTGCCAGTAGTCCGAGGGGACAGCCCAACAATGAG.

The CDR3 protein is CASSIDQVGQGTYGYTF. The CDR3 DNA, read in part, is TGTGCCAGTAGTATAGATCAGGTGGGACAGGGGACCTATGGC. The chain is built from TRBV19 and TRBJ1-2; 10 nucleotides line up with TRBD1. The CDR3 is cut off 3 residues early in the read; its end comes from the germline J gene. CDR1 and CDR2 (germline): LNHDA, SQIVND (reference sequence). The ends lost 0 bases at V and 4 bases at J; junction bases unmatched: 8. This CDR3 contains 17 residues.

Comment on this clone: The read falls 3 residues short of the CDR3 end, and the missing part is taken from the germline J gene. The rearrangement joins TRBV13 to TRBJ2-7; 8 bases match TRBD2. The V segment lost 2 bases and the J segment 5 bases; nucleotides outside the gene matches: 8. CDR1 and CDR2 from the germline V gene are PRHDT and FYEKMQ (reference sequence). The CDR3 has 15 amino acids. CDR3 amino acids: CASSLRLAGRDEQYF. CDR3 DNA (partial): TGTGCCAGCAGCTTACGGTTAGCGGGACGGGACGAG.

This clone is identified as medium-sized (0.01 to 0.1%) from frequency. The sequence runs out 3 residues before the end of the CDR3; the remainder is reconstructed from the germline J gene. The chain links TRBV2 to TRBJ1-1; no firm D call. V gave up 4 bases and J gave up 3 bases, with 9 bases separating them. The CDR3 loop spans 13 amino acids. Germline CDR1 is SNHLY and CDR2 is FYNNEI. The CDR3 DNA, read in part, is TGTGCCAGCAGTGTACGACGGGACACTGAA. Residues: CASSVRRDTE. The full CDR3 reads CASSVRRDTEAFF.